These 29 T cell receptor beta chains originate from one sample sequenced in a study of blood T cell repertoires in COVID-19 (dated by TCRdb to 2020 to 2021). Library construction relied on the immunoSEQ multiplex PCR assay. Not all clones reach the TCRdb copy of this immuneACCESS table, which keeps in-frame sequences only. Checked studies attribute under half of the gap to unresolved V genes and leave the rest unexplained. For this sample the table gives about 26,000 clones, of which 85% to 90% were detected only once. Approximately 11% of the sample lies in the top ten. The sample was peripheral blood. These receptor sequences come from a man between 65 and 85 years old with acute or convalescent COVID-19.

This clone was detected only once. This sequence joins TRBV15 and TRBJ1-2; tentative D call: TRBD1 (5 bases). Trimming cost V 1 base and J 3 bases, with 12 bases left between them. CDR3 size: 15 residues. Germline V gene lookup returns CDR1 LNHNV and CDR2 YYDKDF (reference sequence). CDR3 DNA: TGTGCCACCAGCAGAGGGGGAGGAGGGGACTATGGCTACACCTTC. It is translated as CATSRGGGGDYGYTF.

The chain joins TRBV9 to TRBJ2-2; 9 bases map to TRBD2. The germline gives CDR1 SGDLS, CDR2 YYNGEE. Germline trimming cut 0 bases from V and 4 bases from J; bases unmatched to any gene: 4. This CDR3 is built from 16 residues. The CDR3 DNA follows: TGTGCCAGCAGCGTAGGGGCTAGCGGGATCACCGGGGAGCTGTTTTTT. It translates to CASSVGASGITGELFF. Combining the CDR3 with reference TRBV9 and TRBJ2-2 gives the whole variable domain DSGVTQTPKHLITATGQRVTLRCSPRSGDLSVYWYQQSLDQGLQFLIQYYNGEERAKGNILERFSAQQFPDLHSELNLSSLELGDSALYFCASSVGASGITGELFFGEGSRLTVL.

Only one count was recorded for this clone. This chain connects TRBV2 to TRBJ1-4; D unclear. The germline V gene encodes CDR1 SNHLY and CDR2 FYNNEI. The length of the CDR3 is 17 residues. Trimming removed 4 bases from V and 3 bases from J, with 18 bases in between. For the CDR3, the DNA is TGTGCCAGCAGTGCTAATAGGAATTTCGGGGCTAATGAAAAACTGTTTTTT. This encodes CASSANRNFGANEKLFF.

J is TRBJ2-1 and V is TRBV5-1, with D perhaps matching TRBD2 (5 bases). The CDR3 has 16 amino acids. V lost 2 bases and J 0 bases, leaving 12 bases between the germline ends. The germline CDR1 and CDR2 sequences are SGHRS and YFSETQ. The CDR3 reads CASSFTSGSSYNEQFF. CDR3 in DNA: TGCGCCAGCAGCTTCACTAGTGGGAGCTCCTACAATGAGCAGTTCTTC.

This sequence joins TRBV10-3 and TRBJ2-1; maybe TRBD1 (6 bases). The germline V gene has CDR1 ENHRY and CDR2 SYGVKD. The CDR3 spans 14 residues. Trimming took off 6 bases at V and 5 bases at J, with 14 bases between the two ends. The CDR3 region has the DNA TGTGCCATCAGCGGGACACCTAATAACAATGAGCAGTTCTTC. It is translated as CAISGTPNNNEQFF.

The chain carries TRBV27 and TRBJ1-1; D unresolved. CDR1 is MNHEY and CDR2 is SMNVEV in the germline V gene (reference sequence). V lost 0 bases and J 6 bases, leaving 8 bases between the germline ends. CDR3 length: 13 amino acids. As DNA, the CDR3 is TGTGCCAGCAGTTTATCGGGCAGGCCTGAAGCTTTCTTT. The encoded protein is CASSLSGRPEAFF.

This chain connects TRBV3-1 (or the pseudogene TRBV3-2) to TRBJ2-7; 10 bases map to TRBD1. Trimming removed 1 base from V and 9 bases from J; junction bases left unmatched: 9. Germline CDR1 and CDR2: LGHDT and YNNKEL (reference sequence). This CDR3 comprises 15 residues. CDR3 DNA: TGTGCCAGCAGCCAAGTACCGGGACAGGGGTTAGGGCAGTACTTC. The encoded protein is CASSQVPGQGLGQYF.

The rearrangement uses TRBV19 and TRBJ1-1; D gene uncertain. The CDR3 has 13 amino acids. CDR1 and CDR2 (germline): LNHDA, SQIVND (reference sequence). Trimming removed 8 bases at V and 0 bases at J, with 10 bases between. The CDR3 loop is CASLEDLNTEAFF. DNA for the CDR3: TGTGCCAGTCTAGAGGATCTGAACACTGAAGCTTTCTTT. Using reference TRBV19 and TRBJ1-1 for the parts outside the CDR3, the full variable domain is DGGITQSPKYLFRKEGQNVTLSCEQNLNHDAMYWYRQDPGQGLRLIYYSQIVNDFQKGDIAEGYSVSREKKESFPLTVTSAQKNPTAFYLCASLEDLNTEAFFGQGTRLTVV.

The rearrangement joins TRBV29-1 to TRBJ1-1, with 7 bases aligning to TRBD1. This CDR3 is 14 amino acids long. The V gene's germline CDR1 is SQVTM and CDR2 ANQGSEA. Trimming cost V 4 bases and J 1 base; bases outside gene matches: 6. The CDR3 sequence is CSVGAGGGNTEAFF. DNA of the CDR3: TGCAGCGTTGGGGCAGGGGGAGGGAACACTGAAGCTTTCTTT.

The chain combines TRBV6-4 with TRBJ2-1, with TRBD2 matching over 8 bases. The J segment lost 4 bases and the V segment lost 5 bases, leaving 10 bases of the junction unmatched. Germline V gives CDR1 MRHNA, CDR2 SNTAGT. The CDR3 totals 16 residues. The CDR3 DNA is TGTGCCAGCAGTCCGGGGGGGACTACTATATACAATGAGCAGTTCTTC. This codes for CASSPGGTTIYNEQFF.

The gene calls are TRBV18 and TRBJ1-4, with D unresolved. The V and J ends lost 3 bases and 3 bases respectively, with 8 bases between them. From germline, CDR1 is KGHSH and CDR2 LQKENI. The length of the CDR3 is 14 residues. The CDR3 spells CASSPDGANEKLFF. For the CDR3, the DNA is TGTGCCAGCTCACCCGACGGAGCTAATGAAAAACTGTTTTTT.

The gene calls are TRBV7-9 and TRBJ1-6, with D hard to call. V was clipped by 0 bases and J by 1 base, with 4 bases between them. The CDR3 runs 15 residues. Germline V gives CDR1 SEHNR, CDR2 FQNEAQ (reference sequence). CDR3 protein: CASSLARSYNSPLHF. The CDR3 DNA follows: TGTGCCAGCAGCTTAGCCAGGTCCTATAATTCACCCCTCCACTTT.

This chain connects TRBV27 to TRBJ2-3, with D possibly matching TRBD1 (6 bases). CDR1 and CDR2 (germline): MNHEY, SMNVEV (reference sequence). Trimming cost V 2 bases and J 5 bases, with 11 bases left between them. This CDR3 has 14 residues. In nucleotides, the CDR3 is TGTGCCAGCAGTTTAAAGGGGGTAGAAGATACGCAGTATTTT. Residues: CASSLKGVEDTQYF.

Note on this clone: Germline and junction disagree at one end, which may indicate a read error. The gene calls are TRBV5-8 and TRBJ1-4; D might be TRBD1 (5 bases). The CDR3 sequence is 12 residues long. Germline values: CDR1 SGHTS, CDR2 YDEGEE. The CDR3 spells CASSPGLFKLIF. CDR3 DNA: TGTGCCAGCAGCCCGGGACTCTTCAAGCTGATTTTT.

The chain carries TRBV6-5 and TRBJ2-1; 8 nucleotides agree with TRBD1. The germline CDR1 and CDR2 sequences are MNHEY and SVGAGI. V lost 5 bases to trimming and J lost 10 bases; unmatched junction nucleotides: 7. CDR3 length equals 13 residues. The CDR3 DNA follows: TGTGCCAGCAGTAGGACAGGGCCCCGGGAGCAGTTCTTC. It is translated as CASSRTGPREQFF.

The rearrangement uses TRBV19 and TRBJ2-1; 10 positions match TRBD1. The CDR3 totals 14 residues. V was pared by 5 bases and J by 6 bases, with 4 bases of the junction left unmatched. The germline CDR1 and CDR2 sequences are LNHDA and SQIVND (reference sequence). CDR3 DNA: TGTGCCAGTAGTTCCGGGACAGGGGTCAATGAGCAGTTCTTC. It translates to CASSSGTGVNEQFF.

This chain uses TRBV19 with TRBJ2-3; a weak D match, TRBD2 (6 bases). In germline, CDR1 is LNHDA, CDR2 SQIVND (reference sequence). The V gene lost 1 base and the J gene lost 4 bases, with 9 bases spanning the gap. The CDR3 contains 14 residues. The CDR3 sequence: CASSIAGVADTQYF. In DNA form, the CDR3 reads TGTGCCAGTAGTATAGCGGGAGTAGCAGATACGCAGTATTTT.

The CDR3 sequence is CASSLTGEAGYTF. Here the CDR3 DNA reads TGTGCCAGCTCACTGACAGGGGAGGCTGGCTACACCTTC. The rearrangement joins TRBV18 to TRBJ1-2; TRBD1 matches at 8 bases. From germline, CDR1 is KGHSH and CDR2 LQKENI. J lost 7 bases, V lost 4 bases, and 5 bases had no gene match. CDR3 size: 13 residues.

This rearrangement joins TRBV6-5 to TRBJ2-3; weak D call: TRBD1 (6 bases). Germline CDR1 reads MNHEY; CDR2 reads SVGAGI. There are 15 residues in the CDR3. Trimming stripped 6 bases from V and 5 bases from J, with 18 bases between. CDR3 sequence reads: CASSHEQGIRDTQYF. The CDR3 nucleotides read TGTGCCAGCAGCCACGAGCAGGGGATTAGAGATACGCAGTATTTT.

This chain connects TRBV7-8 to TRBJ1-1; 7 bases align to TRBD1. V shed 8 bases and J 1 base; nucleotides not matched to a gene: 7. CDR3 size: 14 residues. Per the germline V gene, CDR1 is SGHVS and CDR2 is FQNEAQ. This chain's CDR3 is CASRPGTENTEAFF. The CDR3 coding sequence is TGTGCCAGCCGCCCCGGGACAGAGAACACTGAAGCTTTCTTT.

The chain uses TRBV27 and TRBJ1-2; the D gene is possibly TRBD1 (5 bases). Germline lookup yields CDR1 MNHEY and CDR2 SMNVEV (reference sequence). This CDR3 spans 13 amino acids. Deletions cut 5 bases from V and 4 bases from J, with 11 bases between. This CDR3 reads CASSPRGSYGYTF. In DNA form, the CDR3 reads TGTGCCAGCAGTCCCCGGGGGAGCTATGGCTACACCTTC.

The chain is built from TRBV7-2 and TRBJ2-3; TRBD2 matches at 13 bases. Germline trimming cut 2 bases from V and 9 bases from J; bases unmatched to any gene: 8. Germline V gives CDR1 SGHTA, CDR2 FQGNSA. The CDR3 loop spans 16 amino acids. CDR3: CASSLPGLAGDETQYF. As DNA, the CDR3 is TGTGCCAGCAGCTTACCAGGACTAGCGGGAGATGAAACGCAGTATTTT.

The chain uses TRBV27 and TRBJ1-1; 7 nucleotides align to TRBD1. CDR3 length: 17 residues. In germline, CDR1 is MNHEY, CDR2 SMNVEV (reference sequence). The junction had 15 bases not matched to a gene; V was cut back by 5 bases and J by 3 bases. In nucleotides, the CDR3 is TGTGCCAGCAGTCTCCAGGGGGGCGGTATAAGGTACACTGAAGCTTTCTTT. Its translation: CASSLQGGGIRYTEAFF.

DNA of the CDR3: TGTGCCAGCAGCCAAGAGTTGGACAGGGAGAGGGAGCAGTACTTC. Its protein product is CASSQELDREREQYF. V usage is TRBV4-2 and J usage is TRBJ2-7; 8 positions agree with TRBD1. Losses at the gene ends were 0 bases for V and 7 bases for J; bases not matched to a gene: 8. The germline V gene encodes CDR1 LGHNA and CDR2 YNFKEQ. The CDR3 is made up of 15 amino acids.

V usage is TRBV10-3 and J usage is TRBJ2-5; 9 nucleotides align to TRBD1. The CDR3 loop spans 15 amino acids. Germline V CDR1 and CDR2: ENHRY, SYGVKD. V shed 2 bases and J 3 bases; nucleotides not matched to a gene: 4. CDR3 in DNA: TGTGCCATCAGTGAGGGGTGGACAGGGGAAGAGACCCAGTACTTC. As protein: CAISEGWTGEETQYF.

The chain couples TRBV4-3 to TRBJ1-4; D uncertain. V lost 0 bases, J lost 4 bases, and 15 bases lay in between. This CDR3 has 17 amino acids. CDR1 and CDR2 (germline): LGHNA, YSLEER. DNA for the CDR3: TGCGCCAGCAGCCAAGATCGGGTCCCAGCTCATAATGAAAAACTGTTTTTT. Its translation is CASSQDRVPAHNEKLFF.

This clone was picked up one time. The V and J genes are TRBV6-5 and TRBJ1-5, with 9 bases lining up with TRBD1. The CDR3 consists of 15 residues. The V segment lost 4 bases and the J segment 5 bases; nucleotides outside the gene matches: 6. Germline V CDR1 and CDR2: MNHEY, SVGAGI. CDR3 in DNA: TGTGCCAGCAGTTTGGACAGGGGAACCTATCAGCCCCAGCATTTT. As protein: CASSLDRGTYQPQHF.

This chain links TRBV19 with TRBJ2-7; D unresolved. Germline loops: CDR1 LNHDA, CDR2 SQIVND (reference sequence). The CDR3 totals 13 residues. Trimming took off 3 bases at V and 2 bases at J, with 8 bases between the two ends. CDR3 nucleotides: TGTGCCAGTAGTATTGAGGAAACCTACGAGCAGTACTTC. Amino acid sequence: CASSIEETYEQYF.

V is TRBV20-1 and J is TRBJ2-7, with a possible D match to TRBD2 (6 bases). CDR1 is DFQATT, CDR2 SNEGSKA, per germline (reference sequence). The CDR3 consists of 12 residues. With 3 bases removed from V and 2 bases from J, the gap between germline ends came to 8 bases. CDR3 bases: TGCAGTGCTAGTACGGGAGCCTACGAGCAGTACTTC. Amino acid sequence: CSASTGAYEQYF.